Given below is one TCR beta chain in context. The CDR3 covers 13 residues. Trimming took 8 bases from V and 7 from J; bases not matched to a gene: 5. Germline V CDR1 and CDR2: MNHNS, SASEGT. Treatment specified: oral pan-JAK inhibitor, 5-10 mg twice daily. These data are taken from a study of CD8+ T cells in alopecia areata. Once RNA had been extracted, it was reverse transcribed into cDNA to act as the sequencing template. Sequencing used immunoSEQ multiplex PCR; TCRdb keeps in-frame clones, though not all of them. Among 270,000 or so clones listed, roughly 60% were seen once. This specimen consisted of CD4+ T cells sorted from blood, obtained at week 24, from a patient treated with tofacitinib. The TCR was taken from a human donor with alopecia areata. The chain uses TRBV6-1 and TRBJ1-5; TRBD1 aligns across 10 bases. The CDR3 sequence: CASGGQGSQPQHF. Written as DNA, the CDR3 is TGTGCCAGCGGGGGACAGGGGAGCCAGCCCCAGCATTTT.